These T cell receptor beta chains were read from a single sample in a study of cytomegalovirus exposure and HLA in healthy donors. Produced via immunoSEQ multiplex PCR; TCRdb's table is partial and in-frame only. The sample comprises about 120,000 clones, around three quarters of which are singletons, and 3% to 3.5% rests with the top ten. Sequencing was carried out using PBMCs. The source is a male donor in good health and CMV-seronegative. Both conserved end residues are part of each CDR3. The order of the fields is J gene, V gene, D gene, clone size, CDR3 DNA, CDR3 protein. The D gene is left open where the match is weak. A row's size may be missing; if present it is once, few, many or a size class.

>TRBJ2-3|TRBV5-6|TRBD2|-
TGTGCCAGCAGTCGTCGGGGGGCAGATACGCAGTATTTT
CASSRRGADTQYF
>TRBJ2-7|TRBV5-4|TRBD2|few
TGTGCCAGCAGCTTGGGACTAGCGGTCTCCTACGAGCAGTACTTC
CASSLGLAVSYEQYF
>TRBJ1-5|TRBV11-2|-|-
TGTGCCAGCACCTTTAATGGGGCAGGCCGATTTAGCAATCAGCCCCAGCATTTT
CASTFNGAGRFSNQPQHF
>TRBJ2-3|TRBV5-1|TRBD1|-
TGCGCCAGCAGCCCTGGACAGGGCTGGGATACGCAGTATTTT
CASSPGQGWDTQYF
>TRBJ2-1|TRBV27|-|-
TGTGCCAGCAGTTTATCGCGGAGCTCCTACAATGAGCAGTTCTTC
CASSLSRSSYNEQFF
>TRBJ2-7|TRBV27|-|-
TGTGCCAGCAGCTCTACCCCGGCGGGTAACTACGAGCAGTACTTC
CASSSTPAGNYEQYF
>TRBJ2-7|TRBV5-6|-|-
TGTGCCAGCAGCAAACTAGGCGAGCAGTACTTC
CASSKLGEQYF
>TRBJ1-4|TRBV7-9|TRBD1|-
TGTTCCAGCAGCCTGGCCGGGACAGGGACTACAACTAATGAAAAACTGTTTTTT
CSSSLAGTGTTTNEKLFF
>TRBJ2-7|TRBV12-5|-|-
TGTGCTAGTGGTGGCACAGCAAGCTCCTACGAGCAGTACTTC
CASGGTASSYEQYF
>TRBJ2-1|TRBV6-1|TRBD2|once
TGTGCCAGCAGGACAGCGGGGGTGATTGCCAATGAGCAGTTCTTC
CASRTAGVIANEQFF
>TRBJ2-7|TRBV5-5|TRBD2|-
TGTGCCAGCAGCTTGGCGAGCGGGAAGAACTACGAGCAGTACTTC
CASSLASGKNYEQYF
>TRBJ1-5|TRBV21-1|-|-
TGTGCCAGCAGCAAAGAACCGGACCGAGGGCATAGCAATCAGCCCCAGCATTTT
CASSKEPDRGHSNQPQHF
>TRBJ1-5|TRBV10-3|-|-
TGTGCCATCGGGGGGGATAGCAATCAGCCCCAGCATTTT
CAIGGDSNQPQHF
>TRBJ1-1|TRBV5-6|-|-
TGTGCCAGCAGCTTGGGGGGGGGAGGCACTGAAGCTTTCTTT
CASSLGGGGTEAFF
>TRBJ2-5|TRBV27|-|-
TGTGCCAGCAGTTTAGGCGGGTTCCAAGAGACCCAGTACTTC
CASSLGGFQETQYF
>TRBJ2-1|TRBV7-2|TRBD2|-
TGTGCCAGCAGGTCTAGCGGGAGCTCCTACAATGAGCAGTTCTTC
CASRSSGSSYNEQFF
>TRBJ1-5|TRBV27|TRBD1|-
TGTGCCAGCAGTTTCGGACAGGGGGCCGGCAATCAGCCCCAGCATTTT
CASSFGQGAGNQPQHF
>TRBJ1-2|TRBV7-9|TRBD1|-
TGTTCCAGCAGCTTAGCCGGGACAGGGGGTGCCTACACCTTC
CSSSLAGTGGAYTF
>TRBJ2-1|TRBV9|-|few
TGTGCCAGCAGCCTTACAGGTAATTCATTGAGTGAGCAGTTCTTC
CASSLTGNSLSEQFF
>TRBJ1-1|TRBV4-1|-|-
TGCGCCAGCAGACCCATAGCACCGAACACTGAAGCTTTCTTT
CASRPIAPNTEAFF
>TRBJ1-6|TRBV7-2|TRBD1|-
TGTGCCAGCAGCCCCACCCCGGGACAGAGCTCCTATAATTCACCCCTCCACTTT
CASSPTPGQSSYNSPLHF
>TRBJ2-5|TRBV5-1|TRBD2|-
TGCGCCAGCAGCCCTGGACTAGCGGGAGACGGAGAGACCCAGTACTTC
CASSPGLAGDGETQYF
>TRBJ1-5|TRBV6-1|TRBD1|-
TGTGCCACCCGGACAGGGGGCCGTCAGCCCCAGCATTTT
CATRTGGRQPQHF
>TRBJ2-2|TRBV2|-|-
TGTGCCAGCAGTGAATCCGGGACTCCAGGCGGGGAGCTGTTTTTT
CASSESGTPGGELFF
>TRBJ2-7|TRBV6-1|TRBD1|-
TGTGCCAGCAGCAGGGACAGGATGTACGAGCAGTACTTC
CASSRDRMYEQYF
>TRBJ2-1|TRBV29-1|TRBD2|-
TGCAGCTCCGGGGGGACTACCATATACAATGAGCAGTTCTTC
CSSGGTTIYNEQFF
>TRBJ2-1|TRBV18|-|few
TGTGCCAGCTCACCACCGGATGCGCAGCGTGCCTACAATGAGCAGTTCTTC
CASSPPDAQRAYNEQFF
>TRBJ2-1|TRBV15|-|-
TGTGCCACCAGCAGCCTTTACAATGAGCAGTTCTTC
CATSSLYNEQFF
>TRBJ1-4|TRBV19|TRBD1|-
TGTGCCAGTAGTCCGCGACAGGGGAATGAAAAACTGTTTTTT
CASSPRQGNEKLFF